These 7 T cell receptor beta chains share one sample of origin, sequenced in a study of T cell responses to AZD1222 COVID-19 vaccine. Libraries were prepared by immunoSEQ multiplex PCR; TCRdb keeps only in-frame clonotypes and omits some of them. The sample shows 100,000 to 150,000 clones, about 93% of them seen only once. The material was peripheral blood, obtained 28 days after the second AZD1222 dose. The receptors originated from an adult who received the AZD1222 COVID-19 vaccine.

The chain recombines TRBV5-4 with TRBJ1-2, with 9 bases matching TRBD1. Germline CDR1 SGHNT, CDR2 YYREEE (reference sequence). The CDR3 runs 16 residues. V shed 4 bases and J 1 base; nucleotides not matched to a gene: 8. Here the CDR3 DNA reads TGTGCCAGCAGCGAACCCGGACAGGGGTTTAACTATGGCTACACCTTC. It specifies CASSEPGQGFNYGYTF.

The chain is built from TRBV7-9 and TRBJ1-4; 7 nucleotides agree with TRBD1. In germline, CDR1 is SEHNR, CDR2 FQNEAQ (reference sequence). CDR3 length equals 17 residues. Trimming took 5 bases from V and 14 from J; bases not matched to a gene: 23. The CDR3 DNA reads TGTGCCAGCAGCGTACCCCGGGACAGTATTGATCAAGATAGCCTGTTTTTT. Its translation: CASSVPRDSIDQDSLFF. Full variable domain (remainder filled in from reference TRBV7-9 and TRBJ1-4): DTGVSQNPRHKITKRGQNVTFRCDPISEHNRLYWYRQTLGQGPEFLTYFQNEAQLEKSRLLSDRFSAERPKGSFSTLEIQRTEQGDSAMYLCASSVPRDSIDQDSLFFGSGTQLSVL.

The chain links TRBV10-3 to TRBJ2-7, with D hard to call. This CDR3 spans 11 amino acids. Germline V gene data show CDR1 as ENHRY and CDR2 as SYGVKD. Trimming took 6 bases from V and 2 from J, leaving 5 bases between them. CDR3 residues: CAISEAYEQYF. The CDR3 DNA reads as TGTGCCATCAGCGAAGCCTACGAGCAGTACTTC.

This chain uses TRBV7-9 with TRBJ2-1, with D possibly being TRBD1 or TRBD2 (6 bases each). Trimming took off 3 bases at V and 7 bases at J, with 19 bases between the two ends. In germline, CDR1 is SEHNR, CDR2 FQNEAQ (reference sequence). CDR3 size: 16 residues. The CDR3, as DNA: TGTGCCAGCAGCTTCAGGGGCCAGGGGAGGTTGAATGAGCAGTTCTTC. Protein sequence: CASSFRGQGRLNEQFF.

The J gene is TRBJ2-1, the V gene TRBV5-1, with 10 positions matching TRBD1. CDR1 is SGHRS, CDR2 YFSETQ, per germline. The CDR3 spans 15 residues. V lost 3 bases to trimming and J lost 8 bases; unmatched junction nucleotides: 8. The CDR3 nucleotides read TGCGCCAGCAGCTCCCCCGGGACAGGGGCAGATGAGCAGTTCTTC. Translation: CASSSPGTGADEQFF.

The rearrangement uses TRBV19 and TRBJ1-5; D is uncertain. V was trimmed by 3 bases and J by 7 bases, leaving 10 bases between them. The germline V gene encodes CDR1 LNHDA and CDR2 SQIVND (reference sequence). The CDR3 covers 13 residues. This CDR3 reads CASSITWEQPQHF. The CDR3 DNA sequence: TGTGCCAGTAGTATCACCTGGGAACAGCCCCAGCATTTT.

J is TRBJ1-2 and V is TRBV11-3, with D unclear. Trimming left V 2 bases short and J 4 bases short, with 20 bases between. The CDR3 has 17 amino acids. Germline CDR1 SGHNT, CDR2 YENEEA. CDR3 DNA sequence: TGTGCCAGCAGCTTAAAGGAGGGAGACACGCCACCCTATGGCTACACCTTC. Its translation is CASSLKEGDTPPYGYTF.